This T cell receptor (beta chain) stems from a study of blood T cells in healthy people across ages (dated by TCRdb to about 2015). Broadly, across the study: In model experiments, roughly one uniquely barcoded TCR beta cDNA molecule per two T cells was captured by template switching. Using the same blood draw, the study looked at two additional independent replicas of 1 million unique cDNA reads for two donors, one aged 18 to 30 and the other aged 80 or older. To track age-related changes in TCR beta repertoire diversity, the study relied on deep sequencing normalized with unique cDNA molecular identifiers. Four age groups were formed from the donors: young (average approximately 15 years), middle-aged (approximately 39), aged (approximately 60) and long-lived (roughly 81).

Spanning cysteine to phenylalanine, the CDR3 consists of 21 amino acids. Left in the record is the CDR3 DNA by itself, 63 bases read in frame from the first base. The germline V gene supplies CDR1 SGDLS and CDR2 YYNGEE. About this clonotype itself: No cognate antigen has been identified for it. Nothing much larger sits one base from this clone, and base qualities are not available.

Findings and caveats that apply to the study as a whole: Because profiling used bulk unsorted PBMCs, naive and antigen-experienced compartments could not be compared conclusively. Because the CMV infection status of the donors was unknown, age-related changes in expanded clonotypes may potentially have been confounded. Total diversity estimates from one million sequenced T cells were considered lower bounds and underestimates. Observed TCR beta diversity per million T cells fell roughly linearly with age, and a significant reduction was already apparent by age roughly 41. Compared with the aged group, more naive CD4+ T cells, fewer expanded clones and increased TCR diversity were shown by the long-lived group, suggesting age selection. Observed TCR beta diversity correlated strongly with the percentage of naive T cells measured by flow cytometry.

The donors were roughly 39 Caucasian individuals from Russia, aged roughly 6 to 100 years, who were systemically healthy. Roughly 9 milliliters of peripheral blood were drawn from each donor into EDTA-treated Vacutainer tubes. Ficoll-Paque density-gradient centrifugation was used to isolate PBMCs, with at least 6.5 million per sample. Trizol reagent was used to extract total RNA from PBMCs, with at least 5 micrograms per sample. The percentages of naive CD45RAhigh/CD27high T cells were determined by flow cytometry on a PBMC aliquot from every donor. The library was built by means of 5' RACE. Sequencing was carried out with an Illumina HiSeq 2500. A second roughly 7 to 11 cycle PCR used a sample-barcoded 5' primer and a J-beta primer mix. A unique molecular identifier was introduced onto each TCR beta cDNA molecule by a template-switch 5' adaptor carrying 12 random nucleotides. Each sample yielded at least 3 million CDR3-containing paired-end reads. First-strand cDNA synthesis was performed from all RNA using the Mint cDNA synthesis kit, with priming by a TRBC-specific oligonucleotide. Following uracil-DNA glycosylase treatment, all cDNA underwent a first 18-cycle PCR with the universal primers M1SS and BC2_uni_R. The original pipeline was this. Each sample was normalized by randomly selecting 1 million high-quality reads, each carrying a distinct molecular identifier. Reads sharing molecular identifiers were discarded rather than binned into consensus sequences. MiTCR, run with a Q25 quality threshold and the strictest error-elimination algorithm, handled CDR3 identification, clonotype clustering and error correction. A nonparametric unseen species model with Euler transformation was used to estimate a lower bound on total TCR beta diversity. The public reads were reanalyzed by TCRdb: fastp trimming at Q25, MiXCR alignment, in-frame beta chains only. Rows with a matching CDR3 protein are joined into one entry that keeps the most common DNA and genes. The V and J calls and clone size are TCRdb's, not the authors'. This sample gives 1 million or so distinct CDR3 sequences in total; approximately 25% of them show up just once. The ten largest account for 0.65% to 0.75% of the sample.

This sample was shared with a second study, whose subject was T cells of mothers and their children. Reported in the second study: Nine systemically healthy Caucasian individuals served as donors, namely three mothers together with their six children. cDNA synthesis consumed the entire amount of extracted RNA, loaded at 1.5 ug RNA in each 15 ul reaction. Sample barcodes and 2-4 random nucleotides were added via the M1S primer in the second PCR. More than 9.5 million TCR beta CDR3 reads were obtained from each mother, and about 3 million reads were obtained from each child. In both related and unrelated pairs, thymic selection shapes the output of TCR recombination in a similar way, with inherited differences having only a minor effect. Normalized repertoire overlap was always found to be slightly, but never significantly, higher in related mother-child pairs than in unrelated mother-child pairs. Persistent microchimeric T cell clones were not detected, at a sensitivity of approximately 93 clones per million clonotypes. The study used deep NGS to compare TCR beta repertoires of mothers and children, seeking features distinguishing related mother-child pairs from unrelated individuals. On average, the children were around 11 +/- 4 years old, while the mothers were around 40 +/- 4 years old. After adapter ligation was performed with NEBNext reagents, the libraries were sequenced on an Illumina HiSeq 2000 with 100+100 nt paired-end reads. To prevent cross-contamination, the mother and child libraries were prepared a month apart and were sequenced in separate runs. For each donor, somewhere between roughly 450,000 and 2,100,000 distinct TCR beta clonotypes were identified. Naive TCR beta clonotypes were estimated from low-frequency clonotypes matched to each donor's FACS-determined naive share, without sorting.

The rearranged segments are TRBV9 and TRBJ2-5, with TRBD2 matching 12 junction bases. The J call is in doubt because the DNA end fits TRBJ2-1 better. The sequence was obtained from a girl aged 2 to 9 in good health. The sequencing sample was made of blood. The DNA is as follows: TGTGCCAGCAGCGTAGCTATTCCAACTAGCGGGAGGTCGTCGGTGGACAATGAGCAGTTCTTC. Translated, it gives CASSVAIPTSGRSSVDNEQFF.